This T cell receptor beta chain was identified during a study of blood T cell repertoires in COVID-19. Study summary: Sites across the United States, Italy and Spain contributed samples from acute and convalescent COVID-19. Nucleic acid was either cDNA or gDNA, and it came from T cells, B-cell-depleted T cells, or PBMCs.

Original processing notes: Amplifying reference gene primers gave estimates of nucleated cell counts. Some clones are missing from TCRdb's copy, which holds only in-frame ones; the method was immunoSEQ multiplex PCR. That table gives V, J and clone size, and the DNA gave D and trimming. Altogether tens of thousands of clones are present, around 91% being singletons, with the ten largest covering 5.8%. The length of the CDR3 is 16 residues. V dropped 11 bases and J dropped 1; count of bases not matched to a gene: 13. Germline loops: CDR1 SEHNR, CDR2 FQNEAQ (reference sequence). Specimen: peripheral blood. V usage is TRBV7-9 and J usage is TRBJ2-2, with 7 positions matching TRBD2. The sequence was collected from a human donor in a cohort sampled during active COVID-19. The CDR3 protein is CAGGLPPLGNTGELFF. The CDR3 DNA reads TGTGCCGGGGGACTACCACCTTTAGGGAACACCGGGGAGCTGTTTTTT.